The entry below gives a single T cell receptor beta chain sequence along with its context. In the authors' workflow: Counts of nucleated cells, estimated from reference gene primer amplification, were obtained. The assay was immunoSEQ multiplex PCR, and TCRdb's table has in-frame clones only and misses some. V and J calls and clone size are as listed in that table; D and trimming were resolved from the DNA. The repertoire holds 150,000 to 200,000 clones, with about 86% as singletons. This sample is part of a study of blood T cell repertoires in COVID-19. At the level of the study: Acute and convalescent COVID-19 samples came from the United States, Italy and Spain. T cells, B-cell-depleted T cells, or PBMCs supplied cDNA or gDNA.

The CDR3 extends over 14 amino acids. With 3 bases clipped from V and 0 bases from J, the junction kept 5 bases outside the gene matches. Germline lookup yields CDR1 GTSNPN and CDR2 SVGIG (reference sequence). The chain has TRBV30 and TRBJ2-7, with 7 bases matching TRBD2. The source is a man younger than 35 with acute or convalescent COVID-19. The sequencing sample was made of peripheral blood. CDR3: CAWSPGGGSYEQYF. The DNA of the CDR3 is TGTGCCTGGAGCCCTGGGGGGGGCTCCTACGAGCAGTACTTC.